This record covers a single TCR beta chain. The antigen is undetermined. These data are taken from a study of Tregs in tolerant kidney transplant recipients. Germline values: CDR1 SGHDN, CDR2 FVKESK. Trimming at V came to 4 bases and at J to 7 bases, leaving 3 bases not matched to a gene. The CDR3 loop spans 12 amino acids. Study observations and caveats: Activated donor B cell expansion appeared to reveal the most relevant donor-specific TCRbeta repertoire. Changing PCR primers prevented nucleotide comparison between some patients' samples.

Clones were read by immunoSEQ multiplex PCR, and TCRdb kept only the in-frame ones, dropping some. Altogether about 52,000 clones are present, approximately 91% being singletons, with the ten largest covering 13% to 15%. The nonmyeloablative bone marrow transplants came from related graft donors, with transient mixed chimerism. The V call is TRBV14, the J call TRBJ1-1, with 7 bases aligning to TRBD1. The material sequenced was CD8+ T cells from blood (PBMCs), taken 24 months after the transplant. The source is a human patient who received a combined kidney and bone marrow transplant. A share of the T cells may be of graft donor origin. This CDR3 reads CASSPGTVEAFF. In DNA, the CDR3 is TGTGCCAGCAGCCCTGGGACAGTTGAAGCTTTCTTT.